This T cell receptor (beta chain) is drawn from a study of cytomegalovirus exposure and HLA in healthy donors. Study-wide results and caveats: An analysis was carried out at a later point. It showed that HLA-associated TCR beta chains were more clonally expanded than equally common non-associated chains. For most subjects, TCR beta sequences were reported to predict HLA-A and HLA-B alleles with accuracy. The authors later linked a missense DCLRE1C variant to TCR beta V- and J-gene trimming.

The V and J ends lost 3 bases and 5 bases, in that order; junction bases with no gene match: 7. Germline V gene lookup returns CDR1 MNHEY and CDR2 SVGAGI. The CDR3 sequence is 15 residues long. For this clone: Its antigen is unidentified.

The PCR contained 60 Vbeta and 13 Jbeta primers. Method: immunoSEQ multiplex PCR; TCRdb's copy keeps in-frame clones and lacks some. The sample includes some 120,000 clones, roughly three quarters of them seen just once. The gene calls are TRBV6-5 and TRBJ2-5; 9 bases are a match to TRBD1. The sequence was collected from a woman younger than 30 in good health and CMV-seronegative. Input material: PBMCs. CDR3: CASSYTGDRAETQYF. CDR3 nucleotides: TGTGCCAGCAGTTATACAGGGGACAGGGCCGAGACCCAGTACTTC.